Given below is one TCR beta chain in context. This specimen comes from a study of blood T cell repertoires in COVID-19. On the study more broadly: The study drew acute and convalescent COVID-19 samples from the United States, Italy and Spain.

How the authors handled the data: Nucleated cell counts were estimated from reference gene primer amplification. Method: immunoSEQ multiplex PCR; TCRdb's copy keeps in-frame clones and lacks some. V, J and clone size reflect that table, while D and trimming were determined from the DNA. Among approximately 72,000 clones, over 80% were seen once, and the ten largest hold 15% to 20%. CDR3 length: 14 amino acids. The V end lost 1 base, the J end lost 1 base, and 8 bases lay between the germline ends. Germline V gives CDR1 SGDLS, CDR2 YYNGEE. The sequenced material came from peripheral blood. The chain recombines TRBV9 with TRBJ2-5; the D gene is possibly TRBD1 (6 bases). The sequence was obtained from a woman of 80 years or more with acute or convalescent COVID-19. The CDR3 DNA is TGTGCCAGCAGCGTAACAGGGTTCCAAGAGACCCAGTACTTC. Its translation is CASSVTGFQETQYF.